This T cell receptor beta chain was captured in a study of response to subunit inactivated influenza vaccine. Study-wide findings and caveats: That few new T cells are recruited by each seasonal influenza vaccination was the authors' suggestion.

Each CDR3 protein is one row after TCRdb ran MiXCR on the RT-PCR reads. The table lists more than 450,000 distinct CDR3 sequences, roughly 10% of them singletons. Notes on this clonotype: Its cognate antigen is unknown.

The CDR3 is 14 amino acids. Germline lookup yields CDR1 SNHLY and CDR2 FYNNEI. V shed 7 bases, J shed 5 bases, and the junction held 6 bases outside the gene matches. The sample consisted of PBMCs from blood, taken on the day of vaccination. This chain connects TRBV2 to TRBJ2-1; 9 bases fit TRBD2. This TCR derives from a man in his fifties who received an inactivated influenza vaccine. CDR3 DNA sequence: TGTGCCAGCAATAAGCGGGGGGTCAACAATGAGCAGTTCTTC. Its protein is CASNKRGVNNEQFF.